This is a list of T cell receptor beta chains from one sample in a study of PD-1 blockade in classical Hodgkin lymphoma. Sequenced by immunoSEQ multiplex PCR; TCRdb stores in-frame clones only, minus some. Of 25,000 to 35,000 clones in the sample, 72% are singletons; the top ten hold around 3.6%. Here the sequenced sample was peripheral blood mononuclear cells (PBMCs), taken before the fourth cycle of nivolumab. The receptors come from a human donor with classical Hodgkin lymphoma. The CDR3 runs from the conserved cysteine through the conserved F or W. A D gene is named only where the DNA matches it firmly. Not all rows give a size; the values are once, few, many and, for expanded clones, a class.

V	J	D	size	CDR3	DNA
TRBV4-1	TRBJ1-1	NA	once	CASSQEEGLTEAFF	TGCGCCAGCAGCCAAGAGGAGGGGTTGACTGAAGCTTTCTTT
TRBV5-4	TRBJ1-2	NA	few	CASSFGSPGYTF	TGTGCCAGCAGCTTTGGGTCGCCTGGCTACACCTTC
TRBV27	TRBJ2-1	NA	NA	CASSLSSGLLALLYNEQFF	TGTGCCAGCAGTTTATCGAGCGGTCTATTAGCGTTGCTCTACAATGAGCAGTTCTTC
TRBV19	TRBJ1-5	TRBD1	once	CASSMKGTEGNQPQHF	TGTGCCAGTAGTATGAAGGGGACAGAGGGGAATCAGCCCCAGCATTTT
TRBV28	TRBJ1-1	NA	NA	CASSLDGRGNTEAFF	TGTGCCAGCAGTTTAGATGGCAGAGGGAACACTGAAGCTTTCTTT
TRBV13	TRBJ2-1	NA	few	CASSSDTSGIYNEQFF	TGTGCCAGCAGCTCTGATACTAGTGGGATATACAATGAGCAGTTCTTC
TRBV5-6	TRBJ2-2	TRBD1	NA	CASSGWDPGQGRRTGELFF	TGTGCCAGCAGCGGGTGGGACCCGGGACAGGGGAGAAGGACCGGGGAGCTGTTTTTT
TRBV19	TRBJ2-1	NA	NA	CASSSSLGSVQFF	TGTGCCAGTAGTAGTTCGCTGGGGAGTGTGCAGTTCTTC
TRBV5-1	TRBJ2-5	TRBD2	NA	CASSLNSGGLVVETQYF	TGCGCCAGCAGCTTGAATAGCGGGGGCCTCGTAGTGGAGACCCAGTACTTC
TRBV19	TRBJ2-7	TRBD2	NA	CASRTSGRAGEQYF	TGTGCCAGTAGGACTAGCGGGAGGGCCGGCGAGCAGTACTTC
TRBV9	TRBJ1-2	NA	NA	CASSVAGPGKNGYTF	TGTGCCAGCAGCGTAGCTGGCCCGGGGAAGAATGGCTACACCTTC
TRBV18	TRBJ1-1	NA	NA	CASSPPRFMNTEAFF	TGTGCCAGCTCACCACCGAGGTTCATGAACACTGAAGCTTTCTTT
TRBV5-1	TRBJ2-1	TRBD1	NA	CASSLGQGDNEQFF	TGCGCCAGCAGCTTGGGCCAGGGGGACAATGAGCAGTTCTTC
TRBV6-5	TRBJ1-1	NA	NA	CASSAGFEAFF	TGTGCCAGCAGCGCAGGATTTGAAGCTTTCTTT
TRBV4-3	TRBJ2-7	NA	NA	CASSQERAELSSYEQYF	TGCGCCAGCAGCCAAGAGAGGGCGGAATTGAGCTCCTACGAGCAGTACTTC
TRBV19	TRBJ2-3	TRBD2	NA	CASSIRLRRAGGATDTQYF	TGTGCCAGTAGTATTAGGCTGCGAAGAGCGGGAGGGGCCACAGATACGCAGTATTTT
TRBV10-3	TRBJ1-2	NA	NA	CAISGSNYGYTF	TGTGCCATCAGTGGCAGCAACTATGGCTACACCTTC
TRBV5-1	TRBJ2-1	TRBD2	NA	CASSLGAGTSLEQFF	TGCGCCAGCAGCTTGGGTGCAGGGACTAGCTTGGAGCAGTTCTTC
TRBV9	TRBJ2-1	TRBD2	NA	CASSVGTSGNNEQFF	TGTGCCAGCAGCGTAGGGACTAGCGGGAACAATGAGCAGTTCTTC
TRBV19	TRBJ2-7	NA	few	CASSMGLSYEQYF	TGTGCCAGTAGTATGGGACTTTCCTACGAGCAGTACTTC
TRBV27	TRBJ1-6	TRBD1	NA	CASTGTGWRALHF	TGTGCCAGCACCGGGACAGGTTGGAGGGCCCTCCACTTT
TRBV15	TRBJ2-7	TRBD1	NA	CATSREQGQVYEQYF	TGTGCCACCAGCAGAGAACAGGGACAGGTCTACGAGCAGTACTTC
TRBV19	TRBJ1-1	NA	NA	CASSIVRGRTVNTEAFF	TGTGCCAGTAGTATAGTTCGGGGGAGGACTGTCAACACTGAAGCTTTCTTT
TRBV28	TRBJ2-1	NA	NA	CASISNQYVPRGEQFF	TGTGCCAGCATTTCCAACCAATACGTACCAAGAGGGGAGCAGTTCTTC
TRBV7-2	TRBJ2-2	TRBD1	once	CASSFRGQGATGELFF	TGTGCCAGCAGCTTTAGGGGACAGGGGGCGACCGGGGAGCTGTTTTTT
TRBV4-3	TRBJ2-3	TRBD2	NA	CASSQLAGGSTDTQYF	TGCGCCAGCAGCCAGTTAGCGGGAGGGTCCACAGATACGCAGTATTTT
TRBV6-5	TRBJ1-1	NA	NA	CASSYTAEAFF	TGTGCCAGCAGTTATACTGCTGAAGCTTTCTTT
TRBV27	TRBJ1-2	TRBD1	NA	CASSAQTGARYGYTF	TGTGCCAGCAGTGCCCAGACAGGGGCTCGATATGGCTACACCTTC
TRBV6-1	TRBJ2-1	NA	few	CASSEYGNSYNEQFF	TGTGCCAGCAGTGAGTATGGAAACTCCTACAATGAGCAGTTCTTC
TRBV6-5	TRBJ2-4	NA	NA	CASSEGIVEDIQYF	TGTGCCAGCAGTGAAGGGATTGTTGAGGACATTCAGTACTTC
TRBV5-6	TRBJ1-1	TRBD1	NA	CASSLGTGEEAFF	TGTGCCAGCAGCCTAGGGACAGGGGAAGAGGCTTTCTTT
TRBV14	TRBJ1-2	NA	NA	CASSQEQGSFYGYTF	TGTGCCAGCAGCCAAGAGCAGGGGTCATTCTATGGCTACACCTTC
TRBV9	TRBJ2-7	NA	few	CASRPDRLPYEQYF	TGTGCCAGCAGACCGGACCGACTACCTTACGAGCAGTACTTC
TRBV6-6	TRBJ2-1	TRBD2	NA	CASSYSERGGHNEQFF	TGTGCCAGCAGTTACTCGGAGCGGGGGGGCCACAATGAGCAGTTCTTC
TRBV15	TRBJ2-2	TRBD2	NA	CATSRGGDTGELFF	TGTGCCACTAGCCGGGGGGGAGACACCGGGGAGCTGTTTTTT
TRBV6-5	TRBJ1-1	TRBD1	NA	CASSYRQGAEAFF	TGTGCCAGCAGTTATCGGCAGGGGGCTGAAGCTTTCTTT
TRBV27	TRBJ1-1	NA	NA	CASSPGRVNTEAFF	TGTGCCAGCAGTCCTGGGAGAGTCAACACTGAAGCTTTCTTT
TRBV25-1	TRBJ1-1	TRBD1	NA	CASSADRVINTEAFF	TGTGCCAGCAGTGCTGACAGGGTAATCAACACTGAAGCTTTCTTT
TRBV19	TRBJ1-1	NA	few	CASSISPNTEAFF	TGTGCCAGTAGTATCTCTCCGAACACTGAAGCTTTCTTT
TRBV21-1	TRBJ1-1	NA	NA	CASSRLNTEAFF	TGTGCCAGCAGTCGTTTGAACACTGAAGCTTTCTTT
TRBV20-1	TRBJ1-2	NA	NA	CSSGGSYGYTF	TGCAGCTCGGGGGGAAGCTATGGCTACACCTTC